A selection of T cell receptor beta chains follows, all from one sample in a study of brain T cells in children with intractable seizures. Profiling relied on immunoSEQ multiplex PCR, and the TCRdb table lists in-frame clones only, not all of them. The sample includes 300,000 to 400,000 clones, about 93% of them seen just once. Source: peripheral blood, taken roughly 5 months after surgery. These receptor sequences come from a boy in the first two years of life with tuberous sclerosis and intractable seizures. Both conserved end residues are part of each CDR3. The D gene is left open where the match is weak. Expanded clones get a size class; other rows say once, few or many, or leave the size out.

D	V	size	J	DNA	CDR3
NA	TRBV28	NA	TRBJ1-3	TGTGCCAGCAGTTCCCACCAAACGGCACAAACAGGAAGATATTTT	CASSSHQTAQTGRYF
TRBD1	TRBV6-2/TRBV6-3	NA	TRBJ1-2	TGTGCCAGCAGTTACTCGGCCGGGACAGGGGGTGGAGTTAACTATGGCTACACCTTC	CASSYSAGTGGGVNYGYTF
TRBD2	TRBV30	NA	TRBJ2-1	TGTGCCTGGAAGGGTATATCCGTAGCGGGGGGCCATAGGAATGAGCAGTTCTTC	CAWKGISVAGGHRNEQFF
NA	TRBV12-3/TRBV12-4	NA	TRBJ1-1	TGTGCCAGCAGTTTAGCAGGGAGGAGTGAAGCTTTCTTT	CASSLAGRSEAFF
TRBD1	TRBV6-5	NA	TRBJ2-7	TGTGCCAGCAGTTCGGACAGGGGGTCGTACGAGCAGTACTTC	CASSSDRGSYEQYF
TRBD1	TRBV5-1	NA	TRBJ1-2	TGCGCCAGCAGCTTGTCCGAACAGGGGAACTATGGCTACACCTTC	CASSLSEQGNYGYTF
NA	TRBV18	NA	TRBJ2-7	TGTGCCAGCTCACCACGCCCGGGTAGCTCCTACGAGCAGTACTTC	CASSPRPGSSYEQYF
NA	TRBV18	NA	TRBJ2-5	TGTGCCAGCTCACCACCTGACTCCCCAGGGACCCAGTACTTC	CASSPPDSPGTQYF
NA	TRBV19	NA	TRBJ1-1	TGTGCCAGTAGTCAGCATATGAACACTGAAGCTTTCTTT	CASSQHMNTEAFF
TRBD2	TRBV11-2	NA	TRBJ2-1	TGTGCCAGCAGCTTAGACCCCACTAGCGGGCATGAGCAGTTCTTC	CASSLDPTSGHEQFF
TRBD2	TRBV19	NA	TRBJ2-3	TGTGCCAGTAGTATGGGGACTAGTCGTCGAGATACGCAGTATTTT	CASSMGTSRRDTQYF
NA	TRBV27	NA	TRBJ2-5	TGTGCCAGCAGTTTATCGATGGGGGCAGAGACCCAGTACTTC	CASSLSMGAETQYF
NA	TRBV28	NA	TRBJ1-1	TGTGCCAGCAGTGTGCTAAGGTCTCCCTCCAAGTACACTGAAGCTTTCTTT	CASSVLRSPSKYTEAFF
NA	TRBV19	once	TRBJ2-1	TGTGCCAGTAGTATTTCGGACGATTGGGACAATGAGCAGTTCTTC	CASSISDDWDNEQFF
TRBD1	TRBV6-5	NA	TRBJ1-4	TGTGCCAGCAGTTTCCAGGGGGGAAAACTGTTTTTT	CASSFQGGKLFF
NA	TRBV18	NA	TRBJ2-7	TGTGCCAGCTCCCCTGGACCAAGCTCCTACGAGCAGTACTTC	CASSPGPSSYEQYF
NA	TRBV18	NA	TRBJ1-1	TGTGCCAGCTCACGTAGCAGCAGGCCTGAAGCTTTCTTT	CASSRSSRPEAFF
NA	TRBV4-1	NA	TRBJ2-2	TGCGCCAGCAGCCCCCGACCGGGTAAGGACACCGGGGAGCTGTTTTTT	CASSPRPGKDTGELFF
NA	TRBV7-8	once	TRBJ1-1	TGTGCCAGCAGCTTCTTCACAGGGTGGACTGAAGCTTTCTTT	CASSFFTGWTEAFF
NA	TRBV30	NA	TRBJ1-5	TGTGCCTGGAGTATAATCGGGGGCGGAGGACAGCCCCAGCATTTT	CAWSIIGGGGQPQHF
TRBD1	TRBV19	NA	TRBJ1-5	TGTGCCAGTAGTATAGGACAGGGGCGTCAGCCCCAGCATTTT	CASSIGQGRQPQHF
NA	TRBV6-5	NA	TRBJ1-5	TGTGCCAGCAGTTACGCAGGGGGCAATCAGCCCCAGCATTTT	CASSYAGGNQPQHF
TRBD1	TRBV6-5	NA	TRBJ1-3	TGTGCCAGCGCACCGGGACAGAGCTCTGGAAACACCATATATTTT	CASAPGQSSGNTIYF
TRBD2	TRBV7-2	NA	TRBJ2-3	TGTGCCAGCAGCTTAGCACTAGCGTACAGCACAGATACGCAGTATTTT	CASSLALAYSTDTQYF
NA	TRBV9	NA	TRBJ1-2	TGTGCCAGCAGCCCACAAGACTATGGCTACACCTTC	CASSPQDYGYTF
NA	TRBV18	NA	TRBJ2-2	TGTGCCAGCTCACCGGAGTCTCCGGGTTATGGGACCGGGGAGCTGTTTTTT	CASSPESPGYGTGELFF
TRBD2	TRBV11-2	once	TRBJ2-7	TGTGCCAGCAGCTTAAATCCCTCCGGGGGGGACGAGCAGTACTTC	CASSLNPSGGDEQYF
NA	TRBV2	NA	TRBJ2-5	TGTGCCAGCAGTCCCCCAACGCCGACCCAGTACTTC	CASSPPTPTQYF
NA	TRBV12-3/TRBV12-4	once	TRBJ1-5	TGTGCCAGCAGTTACAAAAATCAGCCCCAGCATTTT	CASSYKNQPQHF
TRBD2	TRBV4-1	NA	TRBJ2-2	TGCGCCAGCAGCCAAGATCCTAGCGGGGGGGCCGCGGGGAGAAACACCGGGGAGCTGTTTTTT	CASSQDPSGGAAGRNTGELFF
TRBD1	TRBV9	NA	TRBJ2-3	TGTGCCAGCAGCGTAACCGGGACAGACTATACGCAGTATTTT	CASSVTGTDYTQYF
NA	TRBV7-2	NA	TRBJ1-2	TGTGCCAGCAGCTCCGGGGGGGGACGGGGGAACTATGGCTACACCTTC	CASSSGGGRGNYGYTF
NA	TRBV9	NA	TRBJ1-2	TGTGCCAGCAGCACCGGGACGGACCTCTATGGCTACACCTTC	CASSTGTDLYGYTF